The 23 T cell receptor beta chains reported below all come from one sample, sequenced in a study of blood T cell repertoires in COVID-19. Data came from immunoSEQ multiplex PCR; TCRdb stores just in-frame clones and leaves some out. The sample yields 150,000 to 200,000 clones, roughly nine tenths seen once. What was sequenced was peripheral blood. The receptors come from a man aged 18-30 years who had recovered from COVID-19.

The J gene is TRBJ1-6, the V gene TRBV28; D is perhaps TRBD1 (5 bases). The germline CDR1 and CDR2 sequences are MDHEN and SYDVKM. Trimming took 8 bases from V and 0 from J, leaving 11 bases between them. The CDR3 spans 15 residues. The CDR3 region has the DNA TGTGCCAGCGCCAGGGAAAGCTCCTATAATTCACCCCTCCACTTT. Its translation is CASARESSYNSPLHF.

J is TRBJ2-6 and V is TRBV6-5; TRBD2 aligns across 11 bases. The germline CDR1 and CDR2 sequences are MNHEY and SVGAGI. V was clipped by 8 bases and J by 4 bases; unmatched bases: 4. The CDR3 is made up of 15 amino acids. The CDR3 is CASGLAGRGANVLTF. The CDR3 DNA reads TGTGCCAGCGGACTAGCGGGCAGGGGGGCCAACGTCCTGACTTTC.

This rearrangement joins TRBV5-1 to TRBJ2-7; TRBD2 agrees at 9 bases. CDR3 size: 15 residues. Germline assignment: CDR1 SGHRS and CDR2 YFSETQ. The V gene end was trimmed by 4 bases and the J gene end by 2 bases; junction bases not matched to a gene: 7. The CDR3 DNA reads TGCGCCAGCAGCCCGGGAGGCGGGAGGGCCTACGAGCAGTACTTC. It encodes CASSPGGGRAYEQYF. The complete variable domain, with remaining parts taken from reference TRBV5-1 and TRBJ2-7, reads KAGVTQTPRYLIKTRGQQVTLSCSPISGHRSVSWYQQTPGQGLQFLFEYFSETQRNKGNFPGRFSGRQFSNSRSEMNVSTLELGDSALYLCASSPGGGRAYEQYFGPGTRLTVT.

This chain joins TRBV19 and TRBJ1-5, with 7 bases aligning to TRBD1. The CDR3 extends over 14 amino acids. V was clipped by 4 bases and J by 7 bases; unmatched bases: 7. Germline V gives CDR1 LNHDA, CDR2 SQIVND (reference sequence). The CDR3 DNA reads as TGTGCCAGTAGTACGGACAGGTGGAACCAGCCCCAGCATTTT. Its translation is CASSTDRWNQPQHF.

The chain links TRBV5-4 to TRBJ2-1, with 12 positions matching TRBD2. The CDR3 is made up of 15 amino acids. V was clipped by 3 bases and J by 7 bases; unmatched bases: 5. Germline CDR1 and CDR2: SGHNT and YYREEE (reference sequence). CDR3 nucleotides: TGTGCCAGCAGCTATGGACTAGCGGGACGGAATGAGCAGTTCTTC. It encodes CASSYGLAGRNEQFF. Full variable domain (rest looked up from reference TRBV5-4 and TRBJ2-1): ETGVTQSPTHLIKTRGQQVTLRCSSQSGHNTVSWYQQALGQGPQFIFQYYREEENGRGNFPPRFSGLQFPNYSSELNVNALELDDSALYLCASSYGLAGRNEQFFGPGTRLTVL.

This clone was observed once. The chain combines TRBV14 with TRBJ2-3, with a tentative D call TRBD2 (6 bases). The CDR3 is made up of 15 amino acids. Per germline, CDR1 SGHDN and CDR2 FVKESK. V was shortened by 4 bases and J by 0 bases, with 11 bases between the two germline ends. This chain's CDR3 is CASSPPTRSTDTQYF. The CDR3 nucleotides are TGTGCCAGCAGCCCTCCGACTAGAAGCACAGATACGCAGTATTTT.

V usage is TRBV6-1 and J usage is TRBJ2-7; 11 bases match TRBD1. The junction had 12 bases not matched to a gene; V was cut back by 4 bases and J by 4 bases. CDR3 length: 17 residues. Germline lookup yields CDR1 MNHNS and CDR2 SASEGT. The CDR3 DNA reads TGTGCCAGCAGTGCCGCTGCTCCGGGACAGGGGGGATACGAGCAGTACTTC. It yields the protein CASSAAAPGQGGYEQYF.

The CDR3 nucleotides read TGTGCCAGCGGGGGCGGTATAGGCACAGATACGCAGTATTTT. Its protein product is CASGGGIGTDTQYF. The gene calls are TRBV28 and TRBJ2-3, with D perhaps TRBD1 (6 bases). This CDR3 contains 14 residues. Trimming pared 8 bases from V and 1 base from J, leaving 13 bases between. From germline, CDR1 is MDHEN and CDR2 SYDVKM.

About this clone itself: Other DNA sequences in the same sample also yield this CDR3. The CDR3 nucleotides are TGTGCCAGTAGCCCACAGGGGAGCAATCAGCCCCAGCATTTT. Encoded protein: CASSPQGSNQPQHF. The rearrangement joins TRBV19 to TRBJ1-5, with 7 bases that match TRBD1. This CDR3 region has 14 residues. Germline loops: CDR1 LNHDA, CDR2 SQIVND (reference sequence). V trimming: 6 bases; J trimming: 1 base; junction bases outside the gene matches: 3.

The table lists this clone with a count of one. The sample has other DNA sequences that encode this CDR3 too. The V call is TRBV6-2 or TRBV6-3, the J call TRBJ1-5; D not certain. The CDR3 has 12 residues. Germline lookup yields CDR1 MNHEY and CDR2 SVGEGT. With 5 bases removed from V and 4 bases from J, the gap between germline ends came to 6 bases. DNA for the CDR3: TGTGCCAGCAGTCTAGGAAATCAGCCCCAGCATTTT. It codes for CASSLGNQPQHF.

This chain uses TRBV24-1 with TRBJ2-2; 7 nucleotides agree with TRBD2. The CDR3 spans 15 residues. Trimming removed 7 bases from V and 4 bases from J; junction bases left unmatched: 8. The germline V gene has CDR1 KGHDR and CDR2 SFDVKD. CDR3 DNA: TGTGCCACCAGGAGCGGGGCGGATAGCACCGGGGAGCTGTTTTTT. It specifies CATRSGADSTGELFF.

The rearrangement links TRBV27 to TRBJ2-1; 10 nucleotides match TRBD1. CDR1 is MNHEY, CDR2 SMNVEV, per germline (reference sequence). The CDR3 is made up of 16 amino acids. V lost 6 bases, J lost 7 bases, and 12 bases stayed unmatched. This CDR3 is CASSRTGTGVNNEQFF. DNA for the CDR3: TGTGCCAGCAGCCGGACCGGGACAGGGGTAAATAATGAGCAGTTCTTC.

The chain links TRBV7-2 to TRBJ1-1; possibly TRBD1 for D (5 bases). V gave up 2 bases and J gave up 5 bases, with 15 bases separating them. CDR3 length equals 15 residues. CDR1 and CDR2 (germline): SGHTA, FQGNSA. CDR3 protein: CASSLRGPGGTEAFF. The DNA of the CDR3 is TGTGCCAGCAGCTTAAGGGGCCCCGGGGGAACTGAAGCTTTCTTT.

The J gene is TRBJ1-1, the V gene TRBV5-1, with 9 positions matching TRBD1. V lost 4 bases and J lost 2; bases outside the gene matches: 3. The CDR3 is made up of 14 amino acids. The V gene's germline CDR1 is SGHRS and CDR2 YFSETQ. CDR3 coding DNA: TGCGCCAGCAGCCCGGGACAGGGTAACACTGAAGCTTTCTTT. Translation gives CASSPGQGNTEAFF.

This chain connects TRBV29-1 to TRBJ2-1; 9 nucleotides align to TRBD2. Germline V gives CDR1 SQVTM, CDR2 ANQGSEA. The trim removed 4 bases at V and 6 bases at J, leaving 10 bases unmatched. The CDR3 covers 15 residues. CDR3 region: CSVASGRTSGNEQFF. DNA of the CDR3: TGCAGCGTTGCAAGCGGGAGGACCTCCGGCAATGAGCAGTTCTTC.

V gene TRBV5-4 combines with J gene TRBJ1-2; D is ambiguous. This CDR3 has 14 residues. Germline V gene sequence: CDR1 SGHNT, CDR2 YYREEE (reference sequence). Trimming took 1 base from V and 2 from J, leaving 9 bases between them. CDR3 nucleotides: TGTGCCAGCAGCTTGACAGTACTCAACTATGGCTACACCTTC. Its protein product is CASSLTVLNYGYTF.

The CDR3, as DNA: TGTGCCAGTAATCTTAGCGGGAGAGAGGATACGCAGTATTTT. Its translation: CASNLSGREDTQYF. The chain recombines TRBV19 with TRBJ2-3, with TRBD2 matching over 9 bases. V was pared by 7 bases and J by 6 bases, with 8 bases of the junction left unmatched. This CDR3 comprises 14 residues. Germline V gene sequence: CDR1 LNHDA, CDR2 SQIVND (reference sequence). Full variable domain (outside the CDR3, taken from reference TRBV19 and TRBJ2-3): DGGITQSPKYLFRKEGQNVTLSCEQNLNHDAMYWYRQDPGQGLRLIYYSQIVNDFQKGDIAEGYSVSREKKESFPLTVTSAQKNPTAFYLCASNLSGREDTQYFGPGTRLTVL.

This clone has a single count. The rearrangement uses TRBV12-3 or TRBV12-4 and TRBJ1-2; D gene ambiguous. CDR3 size: 12 residues. Trimming shortened V by 2 bases and J by 7 bases, and 8 bases separated the two germline ends. The CDR3 sequence is CASSLSLRGYTF. For the CDR3, the DNA is TGTGCCAGCAGTTTATCATTGCGTGGCTACACCTTC.

The chain recombines TRBV2 with TRBJ2-5; 7 bases agree with TRBD1. This CDR3 has 13 amino acids. CDR1 SNHLY and CDR2 FYNNEI come from the germline V gene. V was clipped by 4 bases and J by 1 base; unmatched bases: 0. The CDR3 loop is CASSGQGQETQYF. CDR3 nucleotide sequence: TGTGCCAGCAGTGGACAGGGCCAAGAGACCCAGTACTTC.

The chain uses TRBV27 and TRBJ2-1; possible D gene TRBD2, 6 bases. V lost 4 bases, J lost 7 bases, and 26 bases lay in between. The length of the CDR3 is 18 residues. CDR1 MNHEY and CDR2 SMNVEV come from the germline V gene (reference sequence). The CDR3 region has the DNA TGTGCCAGCAGTTCACAACTACTAGCCCGACCTCCAGGAAATGAGCAGTTCTTC. Translation gives CASSSQLLARPPGNEQFF.

The chain joins TRBV7-6 to TRBJ1-4; TRBD1 aligns across 9 bases. J gave up 2 bases and V 5 bases, and 0 bases lay outside the gene matches. There are 14 residues in the CDR3. CDR1 is SGHVS and CDR2 is FNYEAQ in the germline V gene. The DNA of the CDR3 is TGTGCCAGCAGCACAGGGGGCACTAATGAAAAACTGTTTTTT. Translating gives CASSTGGTNEKLFF.

The chain links TRBV20-1 to TRBJ2-2; tentative D call: TRBD1 (5 bases). CDR1 is DFQATT and CDR2 is SNEGSKA in the germline V gene (reference sequence). V was pared by 3 bases and J by 1 base, with 9 bases between. This CDR3 region has 14 residues. CDR3 protein: CSASKQENTGELFF. CDR3 sequence (DNA): TGCAGTGCTAGTAAACAGGAGAACACCGGGGAGCTGTTTTTT.

As for this clone: At one boundary the junction diverges from the germline segment, which might be a read error. The chain uses TRBV30 and TRBJ1-1; D is uncertain. Per germline, CDR1 GTSNPN and CDR2 SVGIG (reference sequence). The CDR3 is 11 amino acids. The CDR3 loop reads CAGRQNAEAFF. CDR3 coding DNA: TGTGCCGGGAGACAAAATGCTGAAGCTTTCTTT.